This T cell receptor (beta chain) appears in the sequencing data of a study of blood T cell repertoires in COVID-19. Generated by immunoSEQ multiplex PCR, the TCRdb table keeps only in-frame clones and is missing some. This sample has roughly 18,000 clones, with approximately 80% found just once. Trimming cost V 3 bases and J 6 bases, with 15 bases left between them. CDR3 length equals 14 residues. The germline gives CDR1 MDHEN, CDR2 SYDVKM. This sequence originates from a man between 65 and 80 years old with COVID-19, enrolled during active disease. Material for sequencing was peripheral blood. The chain recombines TRBV28 with TRBJ2-7, with a weak D call TRBD1 (6 bases). CDR3 sequence reads: CASSFGQQIGEQYF. The CDR3 DNA reads TGTGCCAGCAGTTTTGGACAGCAAATCGGCGAGCAGTACTTC.